This T cell receptor beta chain was captured by sequencing in a study of T cell repertoires in ileal Crohn's disease. The study's findings and limits: Active smokers at surgery had more clonal expansions than non-smokers. Postoperative endoscopy occurred within one year, median about 7.5 months.

As for time point: neoterminal ileum biopsy at postoperative endoscopy, about 6 months after surgery. Concerning this clone: Its antigen remains unidentified.

TCRdb keeps only in-frame clones here, not all; method: immunoSEQ multiplex PCR. In the table there are about 7,400 clones, around 76% of which are singletons. This CDR3 contains 16 residues. V was clipped by 1 base and J by 1 base, with 12 bases between them. Per the germline V gene, CDR1 is LNHNV and CDR2 is YYDKDF (reference sequence). The sequencing sample was made of ileal tissue. The chain uses TRBV15 and TRBJ2-3; TRBD2 is a possible D gene (7 bases). This clonotype originated in an adult with Crohn's disease. The CDR3 DNA reads as TGTGCCACCAGCAGAGGGAGGGGGGGCGGCACAGATACGCAGTATTTT. It encodes CATSRGRGGGTDTQYF.